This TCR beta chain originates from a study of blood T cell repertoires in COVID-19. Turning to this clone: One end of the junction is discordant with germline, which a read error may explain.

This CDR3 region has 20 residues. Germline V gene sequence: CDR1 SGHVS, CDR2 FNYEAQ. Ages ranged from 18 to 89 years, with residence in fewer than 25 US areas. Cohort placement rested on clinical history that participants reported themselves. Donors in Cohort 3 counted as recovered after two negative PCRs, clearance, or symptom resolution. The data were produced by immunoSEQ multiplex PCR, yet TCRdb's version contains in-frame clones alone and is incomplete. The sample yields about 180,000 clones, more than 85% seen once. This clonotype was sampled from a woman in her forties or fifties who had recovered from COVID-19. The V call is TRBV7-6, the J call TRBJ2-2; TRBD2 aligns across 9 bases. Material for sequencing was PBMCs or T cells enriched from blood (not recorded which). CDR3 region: CASSLVVGLAGRKLTRELFF. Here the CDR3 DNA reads TGTGCCAGCAGCTTAGTGGTCGGGCTAGCGGGACGAAAGCTCACCAGGGAGCTGTTTTTT.